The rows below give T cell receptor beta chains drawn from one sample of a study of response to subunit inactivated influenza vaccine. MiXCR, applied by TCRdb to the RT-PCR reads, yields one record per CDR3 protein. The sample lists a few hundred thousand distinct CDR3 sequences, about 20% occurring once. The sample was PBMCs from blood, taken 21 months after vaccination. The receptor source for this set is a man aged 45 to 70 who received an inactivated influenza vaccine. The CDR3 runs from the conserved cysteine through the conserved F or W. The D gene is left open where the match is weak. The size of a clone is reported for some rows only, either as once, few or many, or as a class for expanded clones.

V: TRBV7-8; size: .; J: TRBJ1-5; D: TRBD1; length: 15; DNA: TGTGCCAGCAGCCGGACAGGGTATAGCAATCAGCCCCAGCATTTT; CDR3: CASSRTGYSNQPQHF
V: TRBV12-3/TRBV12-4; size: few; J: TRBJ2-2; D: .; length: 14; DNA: TGTGCCAGCAGTTCGCAGGGGTATGGCGGGGAGCTGTTTTTT; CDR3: CASSSQGYGGELFF
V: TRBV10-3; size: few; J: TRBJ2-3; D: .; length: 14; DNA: TGTGCCATTTCCCCTGACAATCCCGTCTATACGCAGTATTTT; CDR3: CAISPDNPVYTQYF
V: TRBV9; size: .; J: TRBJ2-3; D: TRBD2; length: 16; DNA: TGTGCCAGCAGCGTAGGAGAAGCGGGAGTCACAGATACGCAGTATTTT; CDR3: CASSVGEAGVTDTQYF
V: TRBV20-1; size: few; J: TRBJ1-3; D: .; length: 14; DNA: TGCAGTGCTACACCCACAGGGAGTTGGAACACCATATATTTT; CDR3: CSATPTGSWNTIYF
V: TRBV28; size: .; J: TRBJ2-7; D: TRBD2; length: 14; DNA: TGTGCCAGCAGTTCTAGCGGGAGGTCATACGAGCAGTACTTC; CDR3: CASSSSGRSYEQYF
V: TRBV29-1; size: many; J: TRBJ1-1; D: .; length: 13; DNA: TGCAGCGCCAAGGTTAGCCAAAACACTGAAGCTTTCTTT; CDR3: CSAKVSQNTEAFF
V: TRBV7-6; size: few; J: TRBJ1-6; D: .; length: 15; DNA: TGTGCCAGCAGCTTAGCATCGCAGGGAAGTTCACCCCTCCACTTT; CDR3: CASSLASQGSSPLHF
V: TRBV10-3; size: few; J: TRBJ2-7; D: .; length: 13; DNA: TGTGCCATCAGTGATCAGGGCTCATACGAGCAGTACTTC; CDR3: CAISDQGSYEQYF
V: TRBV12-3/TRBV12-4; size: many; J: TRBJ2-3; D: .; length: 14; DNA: TGTGCCAGCAGAATGGGATTTAGCACAGATACGCAGTATTTT; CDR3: CASRMGFSTDTQYF
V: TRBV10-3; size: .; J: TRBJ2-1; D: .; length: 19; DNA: TGTGCCATCAGTGAGTTTTACACCCACACAAAAGGGGTTTACAATGAGCAGTTCTTC; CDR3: CAISEFYTHTKGVYNEQFF
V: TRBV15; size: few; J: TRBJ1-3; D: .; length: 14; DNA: TGTGCCACCAGCAAGGGTGACGCCGAAAACACCATATATTTT; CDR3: CATSKGDAENTIYF
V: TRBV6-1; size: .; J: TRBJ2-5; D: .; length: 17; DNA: TGTGCCAGCAGTCAACTGGGGACGTTCTCAGGGGAAGAGACCCAGTACTTC; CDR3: CASSQLGTFSGEETQYF
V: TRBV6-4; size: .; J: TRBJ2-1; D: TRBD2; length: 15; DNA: TGTGCCAGCAGTGACGGCGGGGGGGCCTCGCATGAGCAGTTCTTC; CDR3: CASSDGGGASHEQFF
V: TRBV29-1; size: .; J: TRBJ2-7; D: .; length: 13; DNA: TGCAGCGTTGGACCCCGGAGCTCCTACGAGCAGTACTTC; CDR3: CSVGPRSSYEQYF
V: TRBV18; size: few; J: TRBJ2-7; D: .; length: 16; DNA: TGTGCCAGCTCACCGAAGACTCCGGGACGTCACTACGAGCAGTACTTC; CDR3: CASSPKTPGRHYEQYF
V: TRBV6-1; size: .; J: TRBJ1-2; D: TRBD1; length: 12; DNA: TGTGCCAGCACCGAGGGACAGGGGGGCTACACCTTC; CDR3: CASTEGQGGYTF
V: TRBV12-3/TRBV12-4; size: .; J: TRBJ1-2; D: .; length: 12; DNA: TGTGCCAGCAGAATACAGGGAAGTGGCTACACCTTC; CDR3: CASRIQGSGYTF
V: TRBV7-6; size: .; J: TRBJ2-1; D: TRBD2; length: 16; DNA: TGTGCCAGCAGCTTAGGGACTAGCGGGGGTTACAATGAGCAGTTCTTC; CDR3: CASSLGTSGGYNEQFF
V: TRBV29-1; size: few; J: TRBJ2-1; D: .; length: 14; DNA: TGCAGTCTCACTGGGGGGGCTTCCTACAATGAGCAGTTCTTC; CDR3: CSLTGGASYNEQFF
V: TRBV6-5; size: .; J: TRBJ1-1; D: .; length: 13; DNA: TGTGCCAGCAGTTACGAGACAGACACTGAAGCTTTCTTT; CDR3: CASSYETDTEAFF
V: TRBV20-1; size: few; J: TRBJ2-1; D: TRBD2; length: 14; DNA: TGCAGTGCTAGGGGACTAGCGGCTTACAATGAGCAGTTCTTC; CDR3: CSARGLAAYNEQFF
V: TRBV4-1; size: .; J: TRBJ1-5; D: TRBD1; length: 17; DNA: TGCGCCAGCAGCCTGGAGGGACAGGGTGTGGGAAATCAGCCCCAGCATTTT; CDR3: CASSLEGQGVGNQPQHF
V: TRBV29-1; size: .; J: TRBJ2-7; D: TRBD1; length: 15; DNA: TGCAGCGTTGAAGATGTTGGACAGGGGACCTACGAGCAGTACTTC; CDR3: CSVEDVGQGTYEQYF